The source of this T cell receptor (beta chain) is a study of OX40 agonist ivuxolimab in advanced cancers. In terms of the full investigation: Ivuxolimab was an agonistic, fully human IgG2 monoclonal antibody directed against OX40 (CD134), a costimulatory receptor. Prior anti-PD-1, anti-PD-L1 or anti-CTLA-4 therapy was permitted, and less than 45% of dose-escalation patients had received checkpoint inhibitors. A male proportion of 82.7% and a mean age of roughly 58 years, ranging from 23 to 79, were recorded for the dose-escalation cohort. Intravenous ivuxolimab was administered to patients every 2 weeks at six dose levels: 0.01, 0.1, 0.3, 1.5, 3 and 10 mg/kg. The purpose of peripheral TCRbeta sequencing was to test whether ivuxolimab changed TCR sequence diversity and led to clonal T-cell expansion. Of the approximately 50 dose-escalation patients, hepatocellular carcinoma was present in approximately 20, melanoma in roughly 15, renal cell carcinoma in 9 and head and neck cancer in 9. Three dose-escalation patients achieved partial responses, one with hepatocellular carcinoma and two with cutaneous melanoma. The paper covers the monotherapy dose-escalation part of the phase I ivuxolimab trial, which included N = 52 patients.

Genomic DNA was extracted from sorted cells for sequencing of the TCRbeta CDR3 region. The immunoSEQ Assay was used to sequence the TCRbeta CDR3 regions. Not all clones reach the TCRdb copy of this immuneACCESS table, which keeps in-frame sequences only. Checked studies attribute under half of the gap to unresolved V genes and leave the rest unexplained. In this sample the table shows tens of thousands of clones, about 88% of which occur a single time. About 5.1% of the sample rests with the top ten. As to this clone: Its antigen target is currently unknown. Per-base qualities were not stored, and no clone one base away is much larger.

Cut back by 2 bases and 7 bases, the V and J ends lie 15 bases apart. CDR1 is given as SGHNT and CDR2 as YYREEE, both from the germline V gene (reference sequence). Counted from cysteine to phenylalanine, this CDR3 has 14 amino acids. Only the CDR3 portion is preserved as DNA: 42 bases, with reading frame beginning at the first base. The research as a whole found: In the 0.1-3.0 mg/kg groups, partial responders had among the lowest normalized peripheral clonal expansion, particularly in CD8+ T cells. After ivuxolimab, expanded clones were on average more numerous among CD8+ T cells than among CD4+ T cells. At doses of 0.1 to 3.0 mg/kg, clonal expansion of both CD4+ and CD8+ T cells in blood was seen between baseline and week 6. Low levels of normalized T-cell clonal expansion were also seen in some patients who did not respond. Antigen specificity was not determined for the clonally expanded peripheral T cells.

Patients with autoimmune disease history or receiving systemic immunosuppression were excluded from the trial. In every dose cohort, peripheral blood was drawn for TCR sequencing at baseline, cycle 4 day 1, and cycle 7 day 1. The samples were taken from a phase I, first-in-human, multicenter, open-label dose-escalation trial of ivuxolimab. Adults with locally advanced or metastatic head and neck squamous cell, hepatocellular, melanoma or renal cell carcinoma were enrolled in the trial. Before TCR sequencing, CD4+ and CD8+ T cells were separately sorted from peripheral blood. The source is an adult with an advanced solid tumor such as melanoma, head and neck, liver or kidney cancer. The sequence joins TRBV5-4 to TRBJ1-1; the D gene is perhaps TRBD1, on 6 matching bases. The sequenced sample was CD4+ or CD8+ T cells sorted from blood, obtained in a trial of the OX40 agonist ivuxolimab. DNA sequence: TGTGCCAGCAGCTTACAGGGTTCGGGGAATGAAGCTTTCTTT. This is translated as CASSLQGSGNEAFF.